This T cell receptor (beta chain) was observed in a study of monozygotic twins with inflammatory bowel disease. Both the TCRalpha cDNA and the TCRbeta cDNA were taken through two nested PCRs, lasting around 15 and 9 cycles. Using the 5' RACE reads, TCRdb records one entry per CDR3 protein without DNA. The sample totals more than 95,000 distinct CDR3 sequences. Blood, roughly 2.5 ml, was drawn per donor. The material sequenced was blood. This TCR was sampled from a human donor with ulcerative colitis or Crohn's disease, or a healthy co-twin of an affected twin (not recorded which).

CDR3 sequence: CATSWSGSFPDTQYF. This chain connects TRBV24-1 to TRBJ2-3; TCRdb's D call, TRBD2, is unchecked because there is no DNA. CDR1 and CDR2 from the germline V gene are KGHDR and SFDVKD. The CDR3 is 15 amino acids.